Following are 32 T cell receptor beta chains from one sample sequenced in a study of blood T cells in healthy people across ages. Through a sample-barcoded 5' primer and a J-beta primer mix, a second PCR was run for roughly 6 to 11 cycles. TCRdb used MiXCR to reprocess the 5' RACE reads, holding one entry per CDR3 protein. This sample has more than 550,000 distinct CDR3 sequences; approximately 22% occur once, and the top ten carry 20% to 25%. The specimen sequenced was blood. The receptor source for this set is a man aged 70 or older in good health.

The chain uses TRBV13 and TRBJ1-2; D unresolved. The CDR3 has 16 residues. Trimming stripped 0 bases from V and 4 bases from J, with 15 bases between. The germline V gene encodes CDR1 PRHDT and CDR2 FYEKMQ (reference sequence). The CDR3 is CASSLGSEAGSYGYTF. For the CDR3, the DNA is TGTGCCAGCAGCTTAGGCAGTGAGGCAGGATCCTATGGCTACACCTTC.

The rearrangement joins TRBV3-1 to TRBJ2-1; D might be TRBD1 (6 bases). Deletions cut 6 bases from V and 4 bases from J, with 13 bases between. The CDR3 contains 14 residues. Germline CDR1 reads LGHDT; CDR2 reads YNNKEL (reference sequence). CDR3 sequence: CASRSGVGYNEQFF. The CDR3 nucleotides are TGTGCCAGCAGGTCAGGGGTGGGATACAATGAGCAGTTCTTC.

The chain employs TRBV12-3 or TRBV12-4 and TRBJ1-1; 11 bases agree with TRBD1. CDR3 length equals 15 residues. V lost 2 bases to trimming and J lost 4 bases; unmatched junction nucleotides: 3. The CDR3 bases are TGTGCCAGCAGTTTATACGGGACAGGGGGCACTGAAGCTTTCTTT. This gives the protein CASSLYGTGGTEAFF.

The chain joins TRBV6-5 to TRBJ2-1; D remains ambiguous. The germline V gene has CDR1 MNHEY and CDR2 SVGAGI. The CDR3 spans 14 residues. Trimming removed 2 bases from V and 5 bases from J, with 10 bases in between. The CDR3 loop is CASSYSGENNEQFF. In DNA form, the CDR3 reads TGTGCCAGCAGTTACAGTGGGGAAAACAATGAGCAGTTCTTC.

This chain joins TRBV5-1 and TRBJ2-4, with D possibly matching TRBD1 (6 bases). CDR3 length equals 16 residues. The germline V gene encodes CDR1 SGHRS and CDR2 YFSETQ. V was cut by 4 bases and J by 0 bases, with 14 bases left in between. The CDR3: CASSPRQDLAKNIQYF. CDR3 in DNA: TGCGCCAGCAGCCCGCGACAGGACCTAGCCAAAAACATTCAGTACTTC.

The table lists this clonotype with a few counts. CDR3 sequence: CASSQQGSSTDTQYF. DNA of the CDR3: TGTGCCAGCAGCCAACAGGGATCTAGCACAGATACGCAGTATTTT. The genes are TRBV6-1 and TRBJ2-3; perhaps TRBD1 as D (6 bases). Between the trimmed V and J ends, which lost 6 bases and 0 bases, there was a span of 13 bases. The CDR3 is made up of 15 amino acids. CDR1 is MNHNS and CDR2 is SASEGT in the germline V gene.

This clonotype was found a few times. Written as DNA, the CDR3 is TGTGCCAGCTCGACTAGCGGGAAAAACATTCAGTACTTC. This sequence encodes CASSTSGKNIQYF. This chain joins TRBV6-2 or TRBV6-3 and TRBJ2-4, with 10 bases matching TRBD2. The germline V gene has CDR1 MNHEY and CDR2 SVGEGT. V lost 8 bases, J lost 4 bases, and 2 bases stayed unmatched. The CDR3 spans 13 residues.

This clonotype has more than one count but fewer than ten. The chain combines TRBV5-8 with TRBJ2-1; D is undetermined. Gene TRBJ2-7 matches the end of the DNA better, so the J call may be wrong. Germline lookup yields CDR1 SGHTS and CDR2 YDEGEE. The CDR3 runs to 12 residues. In nucleotides, the CDR3 is TGTGCCAGCAGCCAAGACAACTACGAGCAGTACTTC. Protein sequence: CASSQDNYEQYF.

Comments on this clonotype: This may be a read error: a much more frequent sequence differs by one nucleotide. The gene calls are TRBV28 and TRBJ2-4; 8 bases line up with TRBD2. The germline V gene has CDR1 MDHEN and CDR2 SYDVKM. The CDR3 is 14 amino acids. CDR3 sequence: CASSGHTGGNIQCF. As DNA, the CDR3 is TGTGCCAGCAGCGGACACACGGGAGGGAACATTCAGTGCTTC.

V and J are TRBV10-3 and TRBJ1-1, with 10 bases fitting TRBD1. The CDR3 is 17 amino acids. CDR1 and CDR2 (germline): ENHRY, SYGVKD. V shed 5 bases and J 6 bases; nucleotides not matched to a gene: 15. The CDR3 reads CAISQAGQGILAPEAFF. The CDR3 region has the DNA TGTGCCATCAGTCAGGCGGGACAGGGGATCCTGGCACCTGAAGCTTTCTTT.

Note on this clonotype: This clone may be a read error of a much larger clone one base away. The J gene is TRBJ2-7, the V gene TRBV20-1; tentatively, D is TRBD2 (5 bases). Germline CDR1 DFQATT, CDR2 SNEGSKA (reference sequence). The CDR3 is made up of 11 amino acids. The DNA of the CDR3 is TGCAGTGCTAGAGACCGGACTGAGCAGCTCTTC. Amino acid sequence: CSARDRTEQLF.

In DNA form, the CDR3 reads TGTGCCAGCAGTCCTCGGGACAGGGGGCTGGATGAGCAGTTCTTC. It translates to CASSPRDRGLDEQFF. J is TRBJ2-5 and V is TRBV6-5; 12 positions match TRBD1. Gene TRBJ2-1 matches the end of the DNA better, so the J call may be wrong. This CDR3 spans 15 amino acids. Germline V gene data show CDR1 as MNHEY and CDR2 as SVGAGI.

CDR3 amino acids: CASSLQIEQFF. The CDR3 nucleotides are TGTGCCAGCAGCTTACAGATTGAGCAGTTCTTC. V and J are TRBV7-2 and TRBJ2-5; D gene unclear. Judging by the DNA end, TRBJ2-1 fits better; the J call may be wrong. Germline CDR1 SGHTA, CDR2 FQGNSA. The CDR3 is 11 amino acids.

This clonotype showed up just a few times. This rearrangement joins TRBV29-1 to TRBJ2-5; 10 positions match TRBD1. The junction had 2 bases not matched to a gene; V was cut back by 7 bases and J by 6 bases. Germline V CDR1 and CDR2: SQVTM, ANQGSEA. This CDR3 is 11 amino acids long. CDR3 sequence: CSADRGKTQYF. CDR3 coding DNA: TGCAGCGCGGACAGGGGGAAGACCCAGTACTTC.

This clonotype was seen more than once but under ten times. The chain links TRBV10-3 to TRBJ2-5; 12 bases are a match to TRBD2. The V gene's germline CDR1 is ENHRY and CDR2 SYGVKD. The CDR3 has 14 amino acids. With V trimmed by 10 bases and J by 5 bases, 8 bases remained unmatched. The CDR3: CATLAGGGRETQYF. CDR3 DNA: TGTGCCACACTAGCGGGAGGAGGAAGGGAGACCCAGTACTTC.

V is TRBV6-1 and J is TRBJ2-3; 8 positions match TRBD1. CDR1 and CDR2 (germline): MNHNS, SASEGT. J gave up 4 bases and V 0 bases, and 6 bases lay outside the gene matches. This CDR3 has 16 residues. The chain's CDR3 is CASSEALQQGADTQYF. The DNA for the CDR3 is TGTGCCAGCAGTGAAGCGCTTCAACAGGGGGCAGATACGCAGTATTTT.

The genes are TRBV3-1 and TRBJ2-3; 9 nucleotides agree with TRBD2. The CDR3 runs 16 residues. Looked up from germline, CDR1 is LGHDT and CDR2 is YNNKEL (reference sequence). The junction had 7 bases not matched to a gene; V was cut back by 4 bases and J by 2 bases. CDR3 sequence (DNA): TGTGCCAGCAGCCCAGGACTAGCGCTATCCACAGATACGCAGTATTTT. This codes for CASSPGLALSTDTQYF.

This clonotype was detected many times. The rearrangement links TRBV11-2 to TRBJ2-1, with 7 bases aligning to TRBD1. CDR1 is SGHAT, CDR2 FQNNGV, per germline. CDR3 length: 15 amino acids. The J segment lost 1 base and the V segment lost 4 bases, leaving 4 bases of the junction unmatched. The CDR3 sequence: CASSWDRNSYNEQFF. The CDR3 DNA reads as TGTGCCAGCAGCTGGGACAGAAATTCCTACAATGAGCAGTTCTTC.

This clonotype was counted a few times. The chain has TRBV21-1 and TRBJ2-7; the DNA was not compared with TRBD1, the D call given in the table. TRBV21-1 is assigned pseudogene status. The CDR3 sequence is 15 residues long. CDR3 loop: CASSKDRQDSYEQYV. The CDR3 DNA reads as TGTGCCAGCAGCAAAGATCGACAGGATTCCTACGAGCAGTACGTC.

This clonotype was found a few times. The rearrangement joins TRBV19 to TRBJ2-5; D might be TRBD1 (6 bases). The germline V gene encodes CDR1 LNHDA and CDR2 SQIVND (reference sequence). The CDR3 contains 14 residues. V lost 3 bases, J lost 1 base, and 9 bases lay in between. The CDR3 sequence is CASSITGFQETQYF. CDR3 in DNA: TGTGCCAGTAGTATTACAGGGTTCCAAGAGACCCAGTACTTC.

In this sample, this clonotype turned up a few times. The chain is built from TRBV29-1 and TRBJ2-3; no clear D. This CDR3 spans 14 amino acids. CDR1 is SQVTM and CDR2 is ANQGSEA in the germline V gene. The V and J ends lost 3 bases and 1 base respectively, with 11 bases between them. The CDR3 protein is CSVDGPERTDTQYF. The CDR3, as DNA: TGCAGCGTTGATGGGCCAGAGCGCACAGATACGCAGTATTTT.

This clonotype was observed many times. V is TRBV18 and J is TRBJ2-3; D is unclear. CDR1 is KGHSH and CDR2 is LQKENI in the germline V gene. CDR3 length equals 13 residues. Trimming cost V 4 bases and J 3 bases, with 8 bases left between them. This CDR3 is CASSQQDTDTQYF. CDR3 DNA: TGTGCCAGCTCACAGCAGGATACAGATACGCAGTATTTT.

The V call is TRBV11-2, the J call TRBJ2-5; a weak D match, TRBD1 (6 bases). V gave up 2 bases and J gave up 9 bases, with 13 bases separating them. The germline CDR1 and CDR2 sequences are SGHAT and FQNNGV. The CDR3 covers 13 residues. Here the CDR3 DNA reads TGTGCCAGCAGCTTAACAGGGTACGGGGCCCAGTACTTC. This sequence encodes CASSLTGYGAQYF.

This clonotype was seen a few times. The chain couples TRBV6-2 or TRBV6-3 to TRBJ2-1; D possibly corresponds to TRBD2 (5 bases). Germline V gene data show CDR1 as MNHEY and CDR2 as SVGEGT. V was cut by 5 bases and J by 4 bases, with 18 bases left in between. The CDR3 is 16 amino acids. CDR3 coding DNA: TGTGCCAGCAGTGACGGACTCCTTTCCGGGTACAATGAGCAGTTCTTC. Translation gives CASSDGLLSGYNEQFF.

A few counts support this clonotype. The rearrangement links TRBV28 to TRBJ2-3, with TRBD2 matching over 7 bases. This CDR3 is built from 17 residues. J gave up 2 bases and V 2 bases, and 10 bases lay outside the gene matches. Per germline, CDR1 MDHEN and CDR2 SYDVKM. CDR3 sequence: CASSLGLGRDFTDTQYF. The CDR3 DNA reads TGTGCCAGCAGTTTAGGTCTTGGGAGGGACTTCACAGATACGCAGTATTTT.

Regarding this clonotype: This CDR3 is missing its conserved last phenylalanine or tryptophan, likely due to a read error. This rearrangement joins TRBV5-1 to TRBJ1-1; D not resolved. CDR3 size: 15 residues. In germline, CDR1 is SGHRS, CDR2 YFSETQ. The CDR3 DNA reads TGCGCCAGCAGCTTGGAGCGGCAGGAGAACACCGAAGCTTTCCTT. Translated: CASSLERQENTEAFL.

The chain links TRBV12-3 or TRBV12-4 to TRBJ1-1; weak D call: TRBD1 (5 bases). This CDR3 has 14 residues. The germline V and J ends were trimmed by 3 bases and 4 bases, with 12 bases remaining between them. The CDR3 bases are TGTGCCAGCAGTTTGCAGGGAATTAGCACTGAAGCTTTCTTT. Its protein product is CASSLQGISTEAFF.

The chain joins TRBV7-9 to TRBJ2-1, with no clear D. Trimming removed 5 bases from V and 6 bases from J, with 8 bases in between. Germline V gives CDR1 SEHNR, CDR2 FQNEAQ (reference sequence). The CDR3 contains 12 residues. The CDR3 nucleotides read TGTGCCAGCAGCCAAACCGCCAATGAGCAGTTCTTC. Residues: CASSQTANEQFF.

This clonotype appeared a few times. The chain links TRBV7-9 to TRBJ2-5; tentatively, D is TRBD1 (6 bases). The CDR3 length is 14 residues. The germline gives CDR1 SEHNR, CDR2 FQNEAQ (reference sequence). The V end was cut by 3 bases, the J end by 9 bases, with 17 bases between. The CDR3 bases are TGTGCCAGCAGCTTGGGGACAACTGGCGGAGCCCAGTACTTC. It specifies CASSLGTTGGAQYF.

A few counts support this clonotype. CDR3 DNA sequence: TGTGCCAGCAGCTTAGTACTAGCGCAAGAGACCCAGTACTTC. Translating gives CASSLVLAQETQYF. The J gene is TRBJ2-5, the V gene TRBV7-8, with TRBD2 matching over 7 bases. CDR3 size: 14 residues. The trim removed 1 base at V and 2 bases at J, leaving 1 base unmatched. Germline CDR1 reads SGHVS; CDR2 reads FQNEAQ.

With regard to this clonotype: No conserved phenylalanine or tryptophan ends this CDR3, so it is likely a read error. The gene calls are TRBV19 and TRBJ2-5; D remains ambiguous. Trimming left V 5 bases short and J 11 bases short, with 18 bases between. Germline V gives CDR1 LNHDA, CDR2 SQIVND (reference sequence). The CDR3 consists of 13 residues. CDR3 bases: TGTGCCAGTAGTTTGGGATCCCAACCCCAACAGTACGTC. Translation gives CASSLGSQPQQYV.

CDR3 loop: CATSDARVRTDTQYF. In nucleotides, the CDR3 is TGTGCCACCAGTGATGCACGGGTGCGAACAGATACGCAGTATTTT. J is TRBJ2-3 and V is TRBV24-1; no reliable D call. Trimming shortened V by 3 bases and J by 3 bases, and 12 bases separated the two germline ends. Germline V gene lookup returns CDR1 KGHDR and CDR2 SFDVKD. The CDR3 contains 15 residues.